This T cell receptor beta chain emerged from a study of tumor-infiltrating lymphocytes in primary liver carcinoma. This clonotype was seen ten or more times. A primer matching the constant region was used to make TCR beta cDNA from 450 to 500 ng of total RNA. For TCR beta, libraries were produced by three nested multiplex PCR rounds using slightly modified ARM-PCR. Each of the first two PCR rounds ran around 10 cycles with TRBV1-TRBV30 forward and C-beta reverse primers. TCRdb fed the multiplex PCR reads into MiXCR, producing one record per CDR3 protein. This sample has more than 95,000 distinct CDR3 sequences, with 60% to 75% found just once. Unsorted bulk tissue, about 18-32 mg of it, served as the source for co-extraction of RNA and DNA. Sampling of each tumor involved five separate regions. CDR3 length equals 15 residues. The V segment lost 2 bases and the J segment 6 bases; nucleotides outside the gene matches: 6. CDR1 and CDR2 (germline): MDHEN, SYDVKM.

The sequencing sample was made of liver tumor tissue from sampling region 3. The subset denotes: tumor region T3, left-lateral pole. The TCR was taken from a woman in her sixties or seventies with primary liver carcinoma and hepatitis B virus infection. The rearrangement joins TRBV28 to TRBJ2-4, with 8 bases fitting TRBD2. Here the CDR3 reads CASSLVGGGRNIQYF. CDR3 sequence (DNA): TGTGCCAGCAGTTTAGTGGGCGGGGGGCGAAACATTCAGTACTTC.